What follows is one T cell receptor beta chain and its context. This sample was taken from a study of blood T cell repertoires in COVID-19. The CDR3 has 16 residues. V was pared by 4 bases and J by 0 bases, with 7 bases of the junction left unmatched. Germline lookup yields CDR1 SGDLS and CDR2 YYNGEE. Participant age was 18 to 89 years, and participants resided in 24 US areas. Cohorts were based on clinical histories the participants reported. Among Cohort 3 donors, those recovered had two negative PCRs, clearance, or symptom resolution. Methods used by the authors: From reference gene primer amplification, estimates of nucleated cell counts were derived. Data came from immunoSEQ multiplex PCR; TCRdb stores just in-frame clones and leaves some out. The DNA gave D and trimming, while V, J and clone size come from that table. Among roughly 300,000 clones, over 75% were seen once, and the ten largest hold approximately 1%.

The clonotype was recovered from a woman aged 30 to 39 who had recovered from COVID-19. The source material was PBMCs or T cells enriched from blood (not recorded which). The chain uses TRBV9 and TRBJ1-3, with 7 bases that match TRBD1. CDR3 DNA: TGTGCCAGCAGCACAGAGGGGGCTCTCTCTGGAAACACCATATATTTT. Protein sequence: CASSTEGALSGNTIYF.